The 10 T cell receptor beta chains presented below share a single source sample, sequenced in a study of technical replicates of blood from a few donors. Method: immunoSEQ multiplex PCR; TCRdb's copy keeps in-frame clones and lacks some. The sample has over 30,000 clones, roughly nine tenths seen once. Sequencing was performed on PBMCs. These receptors came from a human donor in good health. Some clones in this sample may be carry-over from other donors' samples.

V and J are TRBV6-5 and TRBJ1-2; 9 bases are shared with TRBD1. J gave up 7 bases and V 2 bases, and 8 bases lay outside the gene matches. Per germline, CDR1 MNHEY and CDR2 SVGAGI. The CDR3 has 15 residues. CDR3 region: CASSYRRTGEGGYTF. For the CDR3, the DNA is TGTGCCAGCAGTTACCGGAGGACAGGGGAAGGTGGCTACACCTTC.

The J gene is TRBJ2-7, the V gene TRBV30, with no clear D. The germline V gene encodes CDR1 GTSNPN and CDR2 SVGIG (reference sequence). The CDR3 has 11 amino acids. Trimming removed 5 bases at V and 6 bases at J, with 11 bases between. CDR3 nucleotides: TGTGCCTGGGGAAAAAGAGGCGAGCAGTACTTC. The encoded protein is CAWGKRGEQYF.

V gene TRBV7-2 combines with J gene TRBJ1-2; D is unclear. The V gene's germline CDR1 is SGHTA and CDR2 FQGNSA. The V end was cut by 5 bases, the J end by 3 bases, with 10 bases between. This CDR3 has 13 residues. CDR3 sequence: CASSLEGDYGYTF. The DNA of the CDR3 is TGTGCCAGCAGCCTTGAGGGTGACTATGGCTACACCTTC.

The gene calls are TRBV29-1 and TRBJ1-2; tentatively, D is TRBD1 (5 bases). The ends were cut back, 7 bases at V and 2 bases at J, with 11 bases in the middle. Germline values: CDR1 SQVTM, CDR2 ANQGSEA. This CDR3 contains 12 residues. The CDR3 DNA reads as TGCAGCGCTAGCGACAGAAACTATGGCTACACCTTC. Translation: CSASDRNYGYTF.

The chain carries TRBV11-2 and TRBJ2-5; no clear D gene. Per germline, CDR1 SGHAT and CDR2 FQNNGV. This CDR3 spans 13 amino acids. The germline V and J ends were trimmed by 1 base and 4 bases, with 7 bases remaining between them. CDR3 nucleotides: TGTGCCAGCAGCTTAGCCAGGATAGAGACCCAGTACTTC. Translating gives CASSLARIETQYF.

This clone was seen just once. The V gene is TRBV11-2, the J gene TRBJ2-2, with 9 bases fitting TRBD2. The CDR3 totals 15 residues. Germline lookup yields CDR1 SGHAT and CDR2 FQNNGV. V was pared by 5 bases and J by 4 bases, with 5 bases of the junction left unmatched. CDR3 residues: CASSPLRGGTGELFF. The CDR3 region has the DNA TGTGCCAGCAGCCCCTTGCGGGGGGGCACCGGGGAGCTGTTTTTT.

CDR3 sequence (DNA): TGTGCCAGCAGCGCAGACAGGGGAAGCGAGCAGTACTTC. Protein sequence: CASSADRGSEQYF. V and J are TRBV5-6 and TRBJ2-7, with TRBD1 matching over 8 bases. The CDR3 contains 13 residues. Germline-derived CDR1 and CDR2 are SGHDT and YYEEEE. V dropped 4 bases and J dropped 6; count of bases not matched to a gene: 6.

The rearrangement uses TRBV5-4 and TRBJ1-6; 10 bases are shared with TRBD1. The V segment lost 4 bases and the J segment 6 bases; nucleotides outside the gene matches: 7. The CDR3 loop spans 16 amino acids. Germline V gene lookup returns CDR1 SGHNT and CDR2 YYREEE (reference sequence). The CDR3 nucleotides read TGTGCCAGCAGCCGCATGGGGACAGGGGCTAATTCACCCCTCCACTTT. It translates to CASSRMGTGANSPLHF.

This clone was recorded once. This chain uses TRBV5-1 with TRBJ2-3; 7 bases are a match to TRBD2. The CDR3 consists of 14 residues. V was pared by 4 bases and J by 5 bases, with 7 bases of the junction left unmatched. Germline V gene data show CDR1 as SGHRS and CDR2 as YFSETQ. The CDR3 DNA follows: TGCGCCAGCAGCCCTAACTCGGGGGGAGATACGCAGTATTTT. Translation gives CASSPNSGGDTQYF.

V gene TRBV12-2 combines with J gene TRBJ2-2; the table names TRBD2, a call not compared with the DNA. TRBV12-2 is a recognized pseudogene. There are 22 residues in the CDR3. The CDR3 reads CASHFRTQPGLAGGTNTGELFF. Here the CDR3 DNA reads TGTGCAAGTCACTTTAGGACCCAACCGGGACTAGCGGGGGGAACGAACACCGGGGAGCTGTTTTTT.